Each of the 15 T cell receptor beta chains below was sequenced from the same sample in a study of T-cell memory formation after mild COVID-19. TCRdb processed the 5' RACE reads anew with MiXCR; each CDR3 protein has one entry. The sample holds approximately 100,000 distinct CDR3 sequences; around 10% are singletons and the top ten take approximately 39%. Sequencing was performed on PBMCs or a T cell subset sorted from them (not recorded which). The source of these receptors is a man aged 18 to 29 who had mild COVID-19 (a few samples of this study predate the infection). Cell type and time point are not known.

The rearrangement joins TRBV2 to TRBJ2-7; D tentatively fits TRBD1 or TRBD2 (6 bases each). The germline CDR1 and CDR2 sequences are SNHLY and FYNNEI. V dropped 7 bases and J dropped 0 bases, with 19 bases sitting between them. The CDR3 has 16 amino acids. The DNA of the CDR3 is TGTGCCAGCACCCTAGGCGGAGGGGGTTTCTCCTACGAGCAGTACTTC. Protein product: CASTLGGGGFSYEQYF.

In its sample, this clonotype was seen a few times. V is TRBV5-6 and J is TRBJ2-5, with a possible D match to TRBD2 (6 bases). Trimming cost V 4 bases and J 7 bases, with 17 bases left between them. This CDR3 is built from 14 residues. The germline V gene has CDR1 SGHDT and CDR2 YYEEEE. The CDR3 DNA reads TGTGCCAGCAGCCCCGGAGGGAGTTTAAGGACCCAGTACTTC. This translates into CASSPGGSLRTQYF.

V usage is TRBV10-3 and J usage is TRBJ2-6; maybe TRBD2 (5 bases). CDR1 and CDR2 from the germline V gene are ENHRY and SYGVKD. V was trimmed by 4 bases and J by 0 bases, leaving 7 bases between them. The CDR3 is 15 amino acids. This chain's CDR3 is CAISVGSSGANVLTF. For the CDR3, the DNA is TGTGCCATCAGTGTGGGGAGCTCTGGGGCCAACGTCCTGACTTTC.

J is TRBJ1-6 and V is TRBV29-1; D gene uncertain. Germline V gives CDR1 SQVTM, CDR2 ANQGSEA. CDR3 length: 13 residues. V lost 2 bases and J lost 8, with 10 bases in between. CDR3 nucleotide sequence: TGCAGCGTTGAACGGAGGTATTATTCACCCCTCCACTTT. This codes for CSVERRYYSPLHF.

The chain carries TRBV20-1 and TRBJ1-2; maybe TRBD1 (6 bases). The CDR3 spans 15 residues. Germline assignment: CDR1 DFQATT and CDR2 SNEGSKA (reference sequence). V lost 0 bases, J lost 2 bases, and 13 bases lay in between. The CDR3 is CSARDQDSSNYGYTF. In DNA, the CDR3 is TGCAGTGCTAGAGACCAGGACAGCTCGAACTATGGCTACACCTTC.

The chain joins TRBV7-3 to TRBJ2-5, with no clear D. The germline V gene encodes CDR1 SGHTA and CDR2 FQGTGA. Trimming took off 5 bases at V and 5 bases at J, with 33 bases between the two ends. CDR3 length: 20 amino acids. The CDR3 sequence is CASSIGSGPGVSPGHETQYF. The CDR3 nucleotides are TGTGCCAGCAGCATAGGATCGGGTCCCGGAGTATCCCCCGGCCACGAGACCCAGTACTTC.

Ten or more counts support this clonotype. The chain uses TRBV7-8 and TRBJ2-3; D gene uncertain. This CDR3 has 14 residues. The V gene's germline CDR1 is SGHVS and CDR2 FQNEAQ. V lost 2 bases and J lost 2, with 8 bases in between. The DNA of the CDR3 is TGTGCCAGCAGCTTACTGTACAACACAGATACGCAGTATTTT. This gives the protein CASSLLYNTDTQYF. The full variable domain, its missing parts supplied by reference TRBV7-8 and TRBJ2-3, is GAGVSQSPRYKVAKRGQDVALRCDPISGHVSLFWYQQALGQGPEFLTYFQNEAQLDKSGLPSDRFFAERPEGSVSTLKIQRTQQEDSAVYLCASSLLYNTDTQYFGPGTRLTVL.

There are a few counts of this clonotype. The rearrangement links TRBV7-2 to TRBJ1-2; the match to TRBD1 covers 9 bases. The CDR3 spans 15 residues. In germline, CDR1 is SGHTA, CDR2 FQGNSA. J lost 2 bases, V lost 8 bases, and 9 bases had no gene match. CDR3 loop: CASEEGTGRNYGYTF. CDR3 nucleotides: TGTGCCAGCGAGGAGGGGACAGGGAGGAACTATGGCTACACCTTC.

This clonotype showed up many times. Mismatch with germline at one junction end may stem from a read error. The chain joins TRBV7-6 to TRBJ2-1; D is tentatively TRBD1 or TRBD2 (5 bases each). The germline V gene has CDR1 SGHVS and CDR2 FNYEAQ. The CDR3 has 12 residues. CDR3 sequence: CASSSVGTSPNF. In DNA, the CDR3 is TGTGCCAGCAGCTCGGTCGGGACCTCCCCCAACTTC.

This clonotype was seen more than once but under ten times. The chain couples TRBV28 to TRBJ2-3; D may be TRBD1 (6 bases). From germline, CDR1 is MDHEN and CDR2 SYDVKM. The CDR3 has 14 residues. V was shortened by 11 bases and J by 8 bases, with 23 bases between the two germline ends. The CDR3 reads CAVRTVRPHGTQYF. The CDR3 DNA is TGTGCCGTCCGGACAGTACGCCCCCACGGTACGCAGTATTTT.

This clonotype was counted between two and nine times. The gene calls are TRBV6-5 and TRBJ2-2, with a weak D call TRBD2 (5 bases). Per the germline V gene, CDR1 is MNHEY and CDR2 is SVGAGI. Trimming took 5 bases from V and 2 from J, leaving 15 bases between them. This CDR3 region has 16 residues. Here the CDR3 DNA reads TGTGCCAGCAGTGAGACCCCGGACTCAAACACCGGGGAGCTGTTTTTT. It is translated as CASSETPDSNTGELFF.

The chain joins TRBV6-5 to TRBJ2-7, with 8 bases lining up with TRBD1. This CDR3 region has 15 residues. CDR1 and CDR2 (germline): MNHEY, SVGAGI. V shed 2 bases, J shed 4 bases, and the junction held 7 bases outside the gene matches. The DNA for the CDR3 is TGTGCCAGCAGTTACGGTTCAGGGGGCGGGTACGAGCAGTACGTC. Residues: CASSYGSGGGYEQYV.

This clonotype was picked up a small number of times. V usage is TRBV6-5 and J usage is TRBJ2-3, with 7 bases that match TRBD1. This CDR3 has 16 amino acids. V dropped 2 bases and J dropped 2; count of bases not matched to a gene: 7. Germline V gene lookup returns CDR1 MNHEY and CDR2 SVGAGI. For the CDR3, the DNA is TGTGCCAGCAGTTACCTCAGGGGGATTCACACAGATACGCAGTATTTT. The encoded protein is CASSYLRGIHTDTQYF.

This clonotype came up a few times. The gene calls are TRBV19 and TRBJ2-1; no clear D. This CDR3 comprises 13 residues. V was pared by 3 bases and J by 5 bases, with 8 bases between. Germline V gene data show CDR1 as LNHDA and CDR2 as SQIVND (reference sequence). CDR3 coding DNA: TGTGCCAGTAGTATTAGGGCGAACAATGAGCAGTTCTTC. Its translation: CASSIRANNEQFF.

Worth noting for this clonotype: A read error may produce the germline difference seen at one junction end. The chain links TRBV7-9 to TRBJ2-5; no definite D call. This CDR3 contains 13 residues. The germline CDR1 and CDR2 sequences are SEHNR and FQNEAQ (reference sequence). The CDR3 here is CARSLESGETQYF. As DNA, the CDR3 is TGTGCCAGAAGCTTAGAGTCAGGAGAGACCCAGTACTTC.